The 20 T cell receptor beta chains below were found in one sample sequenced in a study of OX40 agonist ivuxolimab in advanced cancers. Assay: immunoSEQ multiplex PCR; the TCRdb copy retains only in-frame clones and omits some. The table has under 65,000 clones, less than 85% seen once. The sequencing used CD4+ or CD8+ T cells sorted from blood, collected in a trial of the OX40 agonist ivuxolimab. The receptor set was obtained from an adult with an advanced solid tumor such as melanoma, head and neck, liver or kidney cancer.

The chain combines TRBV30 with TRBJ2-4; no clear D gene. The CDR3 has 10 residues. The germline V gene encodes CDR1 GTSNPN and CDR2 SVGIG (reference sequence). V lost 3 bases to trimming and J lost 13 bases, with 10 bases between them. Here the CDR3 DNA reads TGTGCCTGGAGATCGTTCGAACAGTACTTC. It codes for CAWRSFEQYF.

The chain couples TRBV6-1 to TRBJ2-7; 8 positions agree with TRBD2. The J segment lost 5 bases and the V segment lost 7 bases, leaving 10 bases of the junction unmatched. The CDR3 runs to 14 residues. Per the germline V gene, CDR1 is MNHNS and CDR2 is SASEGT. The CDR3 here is CASNYQGLVDEQYV. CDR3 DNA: TGTGCCAGCAACTATCAGGGACTAGTAGACGAGCAGTACGTC.

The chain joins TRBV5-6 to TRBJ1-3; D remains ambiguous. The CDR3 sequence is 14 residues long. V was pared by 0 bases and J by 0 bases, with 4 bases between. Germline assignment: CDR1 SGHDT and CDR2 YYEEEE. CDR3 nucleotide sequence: TGTGCCAGCAGCTTGGGGGGCTCTGGAAACACCATATATTTT. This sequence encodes CASSLGGSGNTIYF.

The CDR3 DNA follows: TGCGCCAGCAGCCACAGTCCGAATGAGCAGTTCTTC. It translates to CASSHSPNEQFF. The chain carries TRBV4-1 and TRBJ2-1; D is ambiguous. The V and J ends lost 3 bases and 7 bases respectively, with 7 bases between them. CDR1 is MGHRA, CDR2 YSYEKL, per germline. This CDR3 region has 12 residues.

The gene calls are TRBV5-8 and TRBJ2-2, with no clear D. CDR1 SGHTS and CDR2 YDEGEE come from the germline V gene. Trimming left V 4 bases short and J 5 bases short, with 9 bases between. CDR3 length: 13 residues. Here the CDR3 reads CASSPWGTGELFF. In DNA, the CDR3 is TGTGCCAGCAGCCCCTGGGGTACCGGGGAGCTGTTTTTT.

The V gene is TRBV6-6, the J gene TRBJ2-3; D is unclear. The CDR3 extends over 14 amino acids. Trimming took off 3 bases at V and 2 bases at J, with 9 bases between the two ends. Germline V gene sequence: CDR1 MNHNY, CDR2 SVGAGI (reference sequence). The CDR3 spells CASSYLVLTDTQYF. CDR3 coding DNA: TGTGCCAGCAGTTATCTTGTCCTCACAGATACGCAGTATTTT.

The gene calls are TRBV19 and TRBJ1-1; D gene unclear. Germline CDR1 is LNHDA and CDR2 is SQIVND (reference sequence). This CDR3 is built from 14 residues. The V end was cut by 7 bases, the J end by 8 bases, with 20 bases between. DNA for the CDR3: TGTGCCAGTATTGGCAGGACCACCGTGACCGAAGCTTTCTTT. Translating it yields CASIGRTTVTEAFF. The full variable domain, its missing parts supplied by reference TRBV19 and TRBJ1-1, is DGGITQSPKYLFRKEGQNVTLSCEQNLNHDAMYWYRQDPGQGLRLIYYSQIVNDFQKGDIAEGYSVSREKKESFPLTVTSAQKNPTAFYLCASIGRTTVTEAFFGQGTRLTVV.

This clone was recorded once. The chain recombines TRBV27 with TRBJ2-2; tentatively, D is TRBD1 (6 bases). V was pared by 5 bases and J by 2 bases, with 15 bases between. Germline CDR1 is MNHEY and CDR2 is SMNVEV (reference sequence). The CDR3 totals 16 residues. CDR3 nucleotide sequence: TGTGCCAGCAGTCCTCACGACAGGATTAACACCGGGGAGCTGTTTTTT. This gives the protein CASSPHDRINTGELFF.

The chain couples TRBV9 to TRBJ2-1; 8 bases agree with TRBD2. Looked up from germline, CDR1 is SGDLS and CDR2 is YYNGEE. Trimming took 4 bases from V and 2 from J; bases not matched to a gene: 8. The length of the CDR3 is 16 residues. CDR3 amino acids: CASSNPGGAAYNEQFF. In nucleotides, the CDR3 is TGTGCCAGCAGCAACCCCGGGGGGGCCGCCTACAATGAGCAGTTCTTC.

In nucleotides, the CDR3 is TGTGCCAGCAGTTACTCGGCGCGGGTCCCAGAGACCCAGTACTTC. It encodes CASSYSARVPETQYF. The rearrangement links TRBV6-5 to TRBJ2-5, with a weak D call TRBD2 (5 bases). The CDR3 is 15 residues long. Trimming left V 0 bases short and J 4 bases short, with 12 bases between. Germline assignment: CDR1 MNHEY and CDR2 SVGAGI.

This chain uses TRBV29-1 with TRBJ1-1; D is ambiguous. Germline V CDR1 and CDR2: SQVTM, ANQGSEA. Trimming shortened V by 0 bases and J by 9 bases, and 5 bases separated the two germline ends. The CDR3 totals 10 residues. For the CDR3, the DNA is TGCAGCGTTGAAGATGAGAAAGCTTTCTTT. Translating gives CSVEDEKAFF.

The CDR3 DNA reads TGTGCCAGCAGCTTGACTCTAGCGGGGGGTACTCAAAACATTCAGTACTTC. Translation gives CASSLTLAGGTQNIQYF. The V call is TRBV5-4, the J call TRBJ2-4; 11 bases are shared with TRBD2. The length of the CDR3 is 17 residues. The germline CDR1 and CDR2 sequences are SGHNT and YYREEE (reference sequence). Unmatched junction bases numbered 8, after V lost 1 base and J lost 5 bases.

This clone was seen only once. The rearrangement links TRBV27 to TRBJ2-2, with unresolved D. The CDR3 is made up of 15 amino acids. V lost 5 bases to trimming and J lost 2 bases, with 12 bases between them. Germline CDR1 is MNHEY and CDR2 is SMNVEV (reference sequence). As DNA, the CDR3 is TGTGCCAGCAGTCCAGAGACGTTCAACACCGGGGAGCTGTTTTTT. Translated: CASSPETFNTGELFF.

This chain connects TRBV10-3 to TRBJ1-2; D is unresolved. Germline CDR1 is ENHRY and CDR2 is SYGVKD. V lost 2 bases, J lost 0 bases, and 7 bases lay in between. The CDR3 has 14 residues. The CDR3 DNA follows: TGTGCCATCAGTGAGACGGGTACTAACTATGGCTACACCTTC. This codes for CAISETGTNYGYTF.

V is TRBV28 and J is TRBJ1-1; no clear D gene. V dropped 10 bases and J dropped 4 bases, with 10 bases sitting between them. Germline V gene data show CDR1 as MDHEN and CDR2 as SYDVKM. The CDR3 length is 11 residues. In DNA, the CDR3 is TGTGCCACCCGACTGGGCACTGAAGCTTTCTTT. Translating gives CATRLGTEAFF.

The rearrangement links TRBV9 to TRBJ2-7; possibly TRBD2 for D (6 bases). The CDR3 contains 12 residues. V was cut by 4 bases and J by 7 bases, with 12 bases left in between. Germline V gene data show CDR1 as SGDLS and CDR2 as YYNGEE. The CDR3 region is CASSLEGREQYF. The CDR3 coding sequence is TGTGCCAGCAGCTTAGAAGGGAGGGAGCAGTACTTC.

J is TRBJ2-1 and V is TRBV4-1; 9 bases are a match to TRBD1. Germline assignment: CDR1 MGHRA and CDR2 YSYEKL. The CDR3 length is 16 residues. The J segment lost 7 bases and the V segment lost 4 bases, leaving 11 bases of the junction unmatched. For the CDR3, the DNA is TGCGCCAGCAGCCGGCTCCGGGACAGGGTGTTTAATGAGCAGTTCTTC. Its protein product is CASSRLRDRVFNEQFF.

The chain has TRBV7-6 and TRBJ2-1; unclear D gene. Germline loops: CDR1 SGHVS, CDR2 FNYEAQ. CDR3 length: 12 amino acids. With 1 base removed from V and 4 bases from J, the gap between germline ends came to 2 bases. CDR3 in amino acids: CASSLDYNEQFF. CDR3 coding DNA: TGTGCCAGCAGCTTAGATTACAATGAGCAGTTCTTC.

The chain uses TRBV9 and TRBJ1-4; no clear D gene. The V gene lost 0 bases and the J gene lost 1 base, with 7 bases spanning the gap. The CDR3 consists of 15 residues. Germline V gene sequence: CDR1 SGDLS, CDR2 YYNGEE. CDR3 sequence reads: CASSVEPGTNEKLFF. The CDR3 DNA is TGTGCCAGCAGCGTAGAACCAGGAACTAATGAAAAACTGTTTTTT. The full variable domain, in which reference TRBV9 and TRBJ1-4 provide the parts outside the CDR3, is DSGVTQTPKHLITATGQRVTLRCSPRSGDLSVYWYQQSLDQGLQFLIQYYNGEERAKGNILERFSAQQFPDLHSELNLSSLELGDSALYFCASSVEPGTNEKLFFGSGTQLSVL.

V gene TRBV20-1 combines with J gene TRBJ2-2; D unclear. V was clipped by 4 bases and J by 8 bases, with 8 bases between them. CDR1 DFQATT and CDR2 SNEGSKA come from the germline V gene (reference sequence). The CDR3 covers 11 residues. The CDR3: CSAKEEGELFF. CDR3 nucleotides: TGCAGTGCTAAGGAAGAGGGGGAGCTGTTTTTT.